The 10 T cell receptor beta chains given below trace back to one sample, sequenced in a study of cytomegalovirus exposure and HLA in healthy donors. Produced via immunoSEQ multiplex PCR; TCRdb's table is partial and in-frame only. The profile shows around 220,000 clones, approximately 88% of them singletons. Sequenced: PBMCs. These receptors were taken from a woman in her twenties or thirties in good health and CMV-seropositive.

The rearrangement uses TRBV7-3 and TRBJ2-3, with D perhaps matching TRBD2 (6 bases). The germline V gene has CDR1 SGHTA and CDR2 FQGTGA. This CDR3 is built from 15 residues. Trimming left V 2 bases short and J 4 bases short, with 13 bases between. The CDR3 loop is CASSLSPGDADTQYF. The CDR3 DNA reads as TGTGCCAGCAGCTTATCTCCGGGAGATGCAGATACGCAGTATTTT. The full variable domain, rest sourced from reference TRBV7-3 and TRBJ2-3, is GAGVSQTPSNKVTEKGKYVELRCDPISGHTALYWYRQSLGQGPEFLIYFQGTGAADDSGLPNDRFFAVRPEGSVSTLKIQRTERGDSAVYLCASSLSPGDADTQYFGPGTRLTVL.

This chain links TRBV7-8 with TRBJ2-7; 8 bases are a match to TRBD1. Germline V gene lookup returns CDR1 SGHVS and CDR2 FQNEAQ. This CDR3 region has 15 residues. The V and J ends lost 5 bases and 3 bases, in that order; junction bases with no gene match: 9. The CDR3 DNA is TGTGCCAGCAGCGGCAGGACAGGGATGAACTACGAGCAGTACTTC. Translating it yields CASSGRTGMNYEQYF. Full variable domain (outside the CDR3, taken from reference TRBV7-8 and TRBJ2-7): GAGVSQSPRYKVAKRGQDVALRCDPISGHVSLFWYQQALGQGPEFLTYFQNEAQLDKSGLPSDRFFAERPEGSVSTLKIQRTQQEDSAVYLCASSGRTGMNYEQYFGPGTRLTVT.

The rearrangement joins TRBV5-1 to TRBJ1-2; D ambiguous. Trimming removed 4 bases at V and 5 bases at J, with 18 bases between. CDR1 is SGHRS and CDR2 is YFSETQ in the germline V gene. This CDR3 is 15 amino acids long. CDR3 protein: CASSETTPHYYGYTF. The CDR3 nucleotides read TGCGCCAGCAGCGAAACCACACCCCATTATTATGGCTACACCTTC.

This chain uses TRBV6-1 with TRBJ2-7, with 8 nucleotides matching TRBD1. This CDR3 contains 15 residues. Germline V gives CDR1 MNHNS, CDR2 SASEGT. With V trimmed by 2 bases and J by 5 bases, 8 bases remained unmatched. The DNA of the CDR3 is TGTGCCAGCAGTGAACCGGACAGGGCCAAGGACGAGCAGTACTTC. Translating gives CASSEPDRAKDEQYF.

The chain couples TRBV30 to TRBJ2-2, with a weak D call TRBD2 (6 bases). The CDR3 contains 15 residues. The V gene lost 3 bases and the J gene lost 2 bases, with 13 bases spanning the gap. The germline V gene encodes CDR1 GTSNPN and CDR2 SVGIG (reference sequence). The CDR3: CAWSKTSRNTGELFF. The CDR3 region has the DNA TGTGCCTGGAGCAAAACTAGCAGAAACACCGGGGAGCTGTTTTTT.

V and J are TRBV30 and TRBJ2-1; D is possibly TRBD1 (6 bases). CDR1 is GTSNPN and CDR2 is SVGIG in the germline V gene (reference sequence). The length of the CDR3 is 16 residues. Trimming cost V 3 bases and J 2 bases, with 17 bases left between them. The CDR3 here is CAWSHGQSFTYNEQFF. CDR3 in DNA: TGTGCCTGGAGCCATGGACAGAGCTTCACCTACAATGAGCAGTTCTTC. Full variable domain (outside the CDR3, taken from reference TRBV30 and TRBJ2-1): SQTIHQWPATLVQPVGSPLSLECTVEGTSNPNLYWYRQAAGRGLQLLFYSVGIGQISSEVPQNLSASRPQDRQFILSSKKLLLSDSGFYLCAWSHGQSFTYNEQFFGPGTRLTVL.

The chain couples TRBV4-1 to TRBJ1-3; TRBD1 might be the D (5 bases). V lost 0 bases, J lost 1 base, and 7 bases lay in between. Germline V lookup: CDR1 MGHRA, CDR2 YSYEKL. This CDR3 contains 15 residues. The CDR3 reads CASSQDPGSGNTIYF. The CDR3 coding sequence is TGCGCCAGCAGCCAAGATCCAGGGTCTGGAAACACCATATATTTT.

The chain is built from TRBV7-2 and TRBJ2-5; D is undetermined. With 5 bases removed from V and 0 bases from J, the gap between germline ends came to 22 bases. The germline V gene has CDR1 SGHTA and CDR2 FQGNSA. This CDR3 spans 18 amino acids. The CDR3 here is CASSLRVYRAKNQETQYF. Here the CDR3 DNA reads TGTGCCAGCAGCCTTAGGGTTTATCGGGCGAAAAACCAAGAGACCCAGTACTTC.

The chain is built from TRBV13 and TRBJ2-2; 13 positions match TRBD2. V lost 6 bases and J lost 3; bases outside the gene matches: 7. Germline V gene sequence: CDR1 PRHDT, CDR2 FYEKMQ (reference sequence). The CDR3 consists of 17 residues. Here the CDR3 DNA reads TGTGCCAGCAGTTCGACTAGCGGGAGGATGGACACCGGGGAGCTGTTTTTT. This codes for CASSSTSGRMDTGELFF.

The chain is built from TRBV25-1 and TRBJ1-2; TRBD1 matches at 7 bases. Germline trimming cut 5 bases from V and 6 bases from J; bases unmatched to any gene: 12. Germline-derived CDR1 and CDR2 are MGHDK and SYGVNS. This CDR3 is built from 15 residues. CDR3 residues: CASSTRRQGMDGYTF. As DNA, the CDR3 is TGTGCCAGCAGTACCCGGAGACAGGGAATGGATGGCTACACCTTC.